Each of the 10 T cell receptor beta chains below was sequenced from the same sample in a study of post-analysis software for immune sequencing data. The TCR beta cDNA libraries contained unique molecular identifiers. From the PCR reads, TCRdb called clonotypes with MiXCR, one entry per CDR3 protein. This sample has hundreds of thousands of distinct CDR3 sequences, with about 40% found just once. Study outcomes and limitations: About 5 TRBV segments (TRBV5-6, TRBV5-1 and TRBV20-1 among them) occurred more frequently in patients than in controls.

These TCRs are of unknown antigen specificity. The source material was blood. These TCRs come from a girl aged 10 to 17 with multiple sclerosis.

In the case of this clonotype: This may stem from a read error, because a much larger clone lies one nucleotide away. The chain recombines TRBV15 with TRBJ2-1; the D gene could be TRBD1 or TRBD2 (6 bases each). The DNA end lines up better with TRBJ2-7; the J call may be wrong. Germline assignment: CDR1 LNHNV and CDR2 YYDKDF (reference sequence). The CDR3 contains 14 residues. The CDR3 nucleotides read TGTGCCACAGAAGGGGGGAGGAGTTACAATGAGCAGTACTTC. It translates to CATEGGRSYNEQYF.

Of note for this clonotype: At one of its ends the junction is not consistent with the germline gene, which may arise from a read error. The chain employs TRBV29-1 and TRBJ2-2; D is perhaps TRBD2 (5 bases). This CDR3 spans 15 amino acids. The germline V gene has CDR1 SQVTM and CDR2 ANQGSEA. DNA of the CDR3: TGCAGCGTTGCGGATGAGAGCGCGAACACCGGGGAGCGGTTTTTT. This encodes CSVADESANTGERFF.

The V and J genes are TRBV14 and TRBJ2-1; no definite D call. CDR3 size: 15 residues. The germline V gene encodes CDR1 SGHDN and CDR2 FVKESK. The V gene lost 2 bases and the J gene lost 1 base, with 9 bases spanning the gap. The CDR3 sequence: CASSQRLVSYNEQFF. The CDR3 DNA is TGTGCCAGCAGCCAAAGACTGGTTTCCTACAATGAGCAGTTCTTC.

On this clonotype itself: A much larger clone is a single base away; this may be a read error. The chain employs TRBV5-1 and TRBJ2-5; D is possibly TRBD1 (5 bases). CDR3 size: 13 residues. Germline CDR1 is SGHRS and CDR2 is YFSETQ. Written as DNA, the CDR3 is TGCGCCAGCAGCTGGGGCCCCCAAGAGGCCCAGTACTTC. The encoded protein is CASSWGPQEAQYF.

Worth noting for this clonotype: A read error may be the cause here, since a much bigger clone is one base away. The chain employs TRBV7-2 and TRBJ2-3; D gene ambiguous. V was shortened by 2 bases and J by 1 base, with 10 bases between the two germline ends. Germline CDR1 SGHTA, CDR2 FQGNSA. The CDR3 sequence is 15 residues long. CDR3 sequence reads: CASSLLARGTDTQYF. CDR3 DNA: TGTGCCAGCAGCTTATTGGCGAGAGGCACAGATACGCAGTATTTT.

This clonotype was seen a few times. The genes are TRBV24-1 and TRBJ2-5; TRBD2 is a possible D gene (5 bases). With 4 bases removed from V and 11 bases from J, the gap between germline ends came to 19 bases. The V gene's germline CDR1 is KGHDR and CDR2 SFDVKD. The CDR3 covers 14 residues. The CDR3 nucleotides read TGTGCCACCAGTGACTCGGGGTTTACGGCGGCGCAGTACTTC. This codes for CATSDSGFTAAQYF.

About this clonotype: A junction boundary mismatches the germline segment, possibly from a read error. The rearrangement joins TRBV19 to TRBJ2-2; weak D call: TRBD1 (6 bases). CDR1 and CDR2 (germline): LNHDA, SQIVND (reference sequence). CDR3 length: 14 residues. The CDR3 sequence is CASSSQGYTGELVF. Written as DNA, the CDR3 is TGTGCCAGTAGTTCTCAGGGGTACACCGGGGAGCTGGTTTTT.

In this sample, this clonotype turned up many times. The chain carries TRBV7-9 and TRBJ2-1; 7 nucleotides align to TRBD1. There are 17 residues in the CDR3. The germline gives CDR1 SEHNR, CDR2 FQNEAQ (reference sequence). V trimming: 5 bases; J trimming: 3 bases; junction bases outside the gene matches: 13. The DNA for the CDR3 is TGTGCCAGCAGCAAAAAGGGGGCGGCGGTCCTCTACAATGAGCAGTTCTTC. It specifies CASSKKGAAVLYNEQFF.

This clonotype appeared a few times. The chain couples TRBV12-3 or TRBV12-4 to TRBJ2-4; D is perhaps TRBD2 (5 bases). The V and J ends lost 5 bases and 8 bases respectively, with 10 bases between them. This CDR3 is 12 amino acids long. This CDR3 reads CASSLTRDIQYF. The CDR3 nucleotides are TGTGCCAGCAGTCTCACGAGGGACATTCAGTACTTC.

In its sample, this clonotype was seen once. The rearrangement uses TRBV20-1 and TRBJ1-2; perhaps TRBD1 as D (5 bases). Looked up from germline, CDR1 is DFQATT and CDR2 is SNEGSKA (reference sequence). The V and J ends lost 6 bases and 3 bases respectively, with 11 bases between them. The CDR3 sequence is 12 residues long. The CDR3 region has the DNA TGCAGTGCCGGGACCTGGGACTATGGCTACACCTTC. Protein sequence: CSAGTWDYGYTF.